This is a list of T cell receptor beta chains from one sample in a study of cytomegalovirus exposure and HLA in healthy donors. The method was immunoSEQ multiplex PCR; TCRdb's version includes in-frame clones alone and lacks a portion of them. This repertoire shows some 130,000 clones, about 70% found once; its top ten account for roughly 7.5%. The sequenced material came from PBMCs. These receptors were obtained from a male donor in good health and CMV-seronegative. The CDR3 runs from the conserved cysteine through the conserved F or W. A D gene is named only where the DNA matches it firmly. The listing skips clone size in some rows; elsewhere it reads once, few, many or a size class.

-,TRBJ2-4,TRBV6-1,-,TGTGCCAGCCAGTGGCAGGATCAAAACATTCAGTACTTC,CASQWQDQNIQYF
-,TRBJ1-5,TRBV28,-,TGTGCCAGCAGTAGAGGAGGTTTAAATCAGCCCCAGCATTTT,CASSRGGLNQPQHF
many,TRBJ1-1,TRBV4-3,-,TGCGCCAGCAGCCAAGATCTGGCAGGGCTAAGGGAAGCTTTCTTT,CASSQDLAGLREAFF
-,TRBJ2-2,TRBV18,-,TGTGCCAGCTCACCAAGGGGGGGCGCGGACACCGGGGAGCTGTTTTTT,CASSPRGGADTGELFF
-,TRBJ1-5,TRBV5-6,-,TGTGCCAGCAGCTTTCGATTCCAGGGGTCCAATCAGCCCCAGCATTTT,CASSFRFQGSNQPQHF
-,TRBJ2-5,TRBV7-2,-,TGTGCCAGCAGCTTCTCCTCGAGGGCCCAGTACTTC,CASSFSSRAQYF
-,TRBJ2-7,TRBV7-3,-,TGTGCCAGCAGCTCCTTCCTGGACAGCTACGAGCAGTACTTC,CASSSFLDSYEQYF
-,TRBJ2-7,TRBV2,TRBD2,TGTGCCAGCAGAGCCACTAGCGGGGGGTCCTACGAGCAGTACTTC,CASRATSGGSYEQYF
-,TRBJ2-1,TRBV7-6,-,TGTGCCAGCAGCTTAGGGCAGATCAATGAGCAGTTCTTC,CASSLGQINEQFF
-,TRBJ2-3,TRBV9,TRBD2,TGTGCCAGCAGCGTAGCGGGTAGCGGGGGCACAGATACGCAGTATTTT,CASSVAGSGGTDTQYF
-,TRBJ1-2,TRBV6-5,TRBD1,TGTGCCAGCAGTAAACAGGGGGGCGGCTACACCTTC,CASSKQGGGYTF
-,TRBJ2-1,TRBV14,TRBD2,TGTGCCAGCAGCCAAGATCTTCAGCGGGGGCGGTACAATGAGCAGTTCTTC,CASSQDLQRGRYNEQFF
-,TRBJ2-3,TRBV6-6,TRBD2,TGTGCCAGCAGAACTAGCGGGGGGCACACAGATACGCAGTATTTT,CASRTSGGHTDTQYF
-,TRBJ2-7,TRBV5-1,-,TGCGCCAGCAGCTCCCTCGGAGGAGGTTGGTACGAGCAGTACTTC,CASSSLGGGWYEQYF